This paragraph reports one T cell receptor (beta chain). Its antigen is undetermined. This record belongs to a study of blood T cells in healthy people across ages. Overall study results and limits: Changes seen in expanded clonotypes were possibly confounded by donor CMV status left unknown.

With a J-beta primer mix and a sample-barcoded 5' primer, a second PCR ran roughly 6 to 12 cycles. TCRdb re-analysed the 5' RACE reads in MiXCR, keeping a single row per CDR3 protein. The table includes roughly 1.5 million distinct CDR3 sequences, 40% to 45% detected once. Total RNA was extracted at no less than 6 micrograms per sample. The CDR3 has 15 residues. J gave up 4 bases and V 4 bases, and 10 bases lay outside the gene matches. Germline V CDR1 and CDR2: SGHRS, YFSETQ. The sample taken for sequencing was blood. The receptor's source is a woman aged 18-35 years in good health. The chain has TRBV5-1 and TRBJ1-1, with 7 bases lining up with TRBD1. CDR3 residues: CASSRQTGLVTEAFF. The CDR3 DNA reads TGCGCCAGCAGCCGTCAGACAGGGCTTGTCACTGAAGCTTTCTTT.